These T cell receptor beta chains were read from a single sample in a study of cytomegalovirus exposure and HLA in healthy donors. The protocol was immunoSEQ multiplex PCR, while the TCRdb copy is restricted to in-frame clones and leaves out a portion. The sample contains roughly 160,000 clones, over 60% of which appear only once. Sample: PBMCs. Receptors originate from a woman younger than 45 in good health and CMV-seronegative. Both conserved end residues are part of each CDR3. The D gene is left open where the match is weak. Some rows mark clone size as missing; the rest say once, few, many or name a class of expanded clone.

abundance	v_gene	d_gene	j_gene	CDR3nt	CDR3aa
few	TRBV30	-	TRBJ1-2	TGTGCCTGGGGGGGGGACGAGGCTCCTAACTATGGCTACACCTTC	CAWGGDEAPNYGYTF
-	TRBV30	-	TRBJ1-2	TGTGCCTGGAGTCCCAGCTATGGCTACACCTTC	CAWSPSYGYTF
once	TRBV28	-	TRBJ2-5	TGTGCCAGCAGTTCCACTATGCAGACCCAGTACTTC	CASSSTMQTQYF
-	TRBV28	-	TRBJ1-3	TGTGCCAGCAGAGGTGGAGGGATTGGAAACACCATATATTTT	CASRGGGIGNTIYF
-	TRBV5-1	-	TRBJ2-1	TGCGCCAGCAGCTCTCCGGACAGCTCCTACAATGAGCAGTTCTTC	CASSSPDSSYNEQFF
-	TRBV4-3	TRBD1	TRBJ2-7	TGCGCCAGCAGCCAAGCGGACAGGTCGAGTATAGACGAGCAGTACTTC	CASSQADRSSIDEQYF
-	TRBV28	TRBD1	TRBJ2-6	TGTGCCAGCATTACCGGACAGGGGAATGGGGCCAACGTCCTGACTTTC	CASITGQGNGANVLTF
-	TRBV5-1	TRBD1	TRBJ2-6	TGCGCCAGCAGCTCAGAGACAGGGGCTAGCTCTGGGGCCAACGTCCTGACTTTC	CASSSETGASSGANVLTF
-	TRBV19	TRBD1	TRBJ2-7	TGTGCCAGTGGGAGACAGGGATGGGGCGAGCAGTACTTC	CASGRQGWGEQYF
once	TRBV28	TRBD1	TRBJ2-2	TGTGCCAGCAGTCTGGGGACAGTCGCCCCGGAGCTGTTTTTT	CASSLGTVAPELFF
-	TRBV5-1	TRBD2	TRBJ2-7	TGCGCCAGCAGCCCTCGAGCGGGGGGCGCCTACGAGCAGTACTTC	CASSPRAGGAYEQYF
few	TRBV19	TRBD1	TRBJ1-2	TGTGCCAGTAGTCCCTCCGGGACAGGGGGCCAGGGCTATGGCTACACCTTC	CASSPSGTGGQGYGYTF
few	TRBV18	TRBD2	TRBJ2-7	TGTGCCAGCTCACCATACCGAGCGGGGCACCTCGAGCAGTACTTC	CASSPYRAGHLEQYF
-	TRBV4-2	-	TRBJ1-1	TGTGCCAGCAGCCAAGGACAGAACACTGAAGCTTTCTTT	CASSQGQNTEAFF
-	TRBV9	TRBD1	TRBJ1-4	TGTGCCAGCAGTCAAAGGACAGGGGTGGGAGAAAAACTGTTTTTT	CASSQRTGVGEKLFF
-	TRBV11-2	-	TRBJ2-1	TGTGCCAGCAGCTTAGGATCCGGGTACGCTGAGCAGTTCTTC	CASSLGSGYAEQFF
-	TRBV5-1	-	TRBJ1-1	TGCGCCAGCAGCTCCCTAGGGGGATGGTCTGAAGCTTTCTTT	CASSSLGGWSEAFF
-	TRBV29-1	TRBD2	TRBJ2-3	TGCAGCGCCTCAGCAGGGACTAGTCAGACAGATACGCAGTATTTT	CSASAGTSQTDTQYF
-	TRBV4-3	-	TRBJ2-3	TGCGCCAGCAGCCAAGAATTTAGACTAGTGGATACGCAGTATTTT	CASSQEFRLVDTQYF
-	TRBV6-5	TRBD2	TRBJ2-1	TGTGCCAGCAGTCCGGGACTAGCGAGAAAGGGGGAGCAGTTCTTC	CASSPGLARKGEQFF
once	TRBV6-6	TRBD1	TRBJ2-7	TGTGCCAGCAATTACAGGACAGGCCCCGTCGGGCGAGAGCAGTACTTC	CASNYRTGPVGREQYF
-	TRBV28	TRBD1	TRBJ2-7	TGTGCCAGCAGTCCCCGGGACAGAAATCGCTACGAGCAGTACTTC	CASSPRDRNRYEQYF
-	TRBV7-2	TRBD1	TRBJ1-2	TGTGCCAGCAGCTCCGGACAGGGGTATGGCTACACCTTC	CASSSGQGYGYTF
few	TRBV5-6	-	TRBJ2-1	TGTGCCAGCAGCTTGGTTAGCGGCAATGAGCAGTTCTTC	CASSLVSGNEQFF
-	TRBV10-2	-	TRBJ2-7	TGCGCCAGCAGTGACAGGCCATACGAGCAGTACTTC	CASSDRPYEQYF
-	TRBV2	TRBD2	TRBJ2-7	TGTGCCAGCAGCGCCGGGACTAGCGGGAGCTCCTACGAGCAGTACTTC	CASSAGTSGSSYEQYF
few	TRBV4-1	TRBD1	TRBJ2-7	TGCGCCAGCAGCCGGGACAGTAGCTTTGAGCAGTACTTC	CASSRDSSFEQYF
-	TRBV5-1	TRBD1	TRBJ2-7	TGCGCCAGCAGCGAGGGACAGGGGGCCTCCTACGAGCAGTACTTC	CASSEGQGASYEQYF
-	TRBV13	-	TRBJ2-5	TGTGCCAGCAGCTCGGGACTGGAAGAGACCCAGTACTTC	CASSSGLEETQYF
-	TRBV6-1	-	TRBJ1-1	TGTGCCAGCATAAGGGAAGCGGGGAGCACTGAAGCTTTCTTT	CASIREAGSTEAFF
few	TRBV5-4	TRBD2	TRBJ2-2	TGTGCCAGCAGCGGCACCTGGACTAGCGGGGGGGGGAACACCGGGGAGCTGTTTTTT	CASSGTWTSGGGNTGELFF
-	TRBV11-3	TRBD2	TRBJ2-1	TGTGCCAGCAGCTTAGAACGAGGCGGGGGTGAGCAGTTCTTC	CASSLERGGGEQFF
-	TRBV30	TRBD2	TRBJ2-3	TGTGCCTGGAACGGGGGCGGGGGGGCAGATACGCAGTATTTT	CAWNGGGGADTQYF
-	TRBV6-5	-	TRBJ2-1	TGTGCCAGCAGTTATAGAAATGAGCAGTTCTTC	CASSYRNEQFF
few	TRBV29-1	-	TRBJ2-2	TGCAGCGTTGATAGCCAGAACACCGGGGAGCTGTTTTTT	CSVDSQNTGELFF
-	TRBV9	TRBD2	TRBJ2-3	TGTGCCAGCAGCCTCAGCGGGGGAACAGATACGCAGTATTTT	CASSLSGGTDTQYF